This is a list of T cell receptor beta chains from one sample in a study of molecular identifiers for immune sequencing clone quantification. TCRdb itself ran the PCR reads through MiXCR, one entry per CDR3 protein. This table has some 320,000 distinct CDR3 sequences, about a fifth appearing once. Sequenced material: naive CD8+ T cells from blood, with Jurkat cell RNA spiked in. These receptors were collected from a human donor in good health. Some libraries in this study had Jurkat cell RNA spiked in. CDR3s include the opening cysteine and the closing phenylalanine or tryptophan. The D gene is left open where the match is weak. Only some rows state a clone size, as once, few, many or a class for expanded clones.

>-|TRBV30|TRBJ2-3|many
TGTGCCTGGAGTAGGGCCACAGATACGCAGTATTTT
CAWSRATDTQYF
>-|TRBV2|TRBJ2-3|-
TGTGCCAGCAGGCCTCGTCTTCAGTATGGAAGCACAGATACGCAGTATTTT
CASRPRLQYGSTDTQYF
>-|TRBV5-6|TRBJ2-4|many
TGTGCCAGCAGCTTGAGCTACGAGGACCACATTCAGTACTTC
CASSLSYEDHIQYF
>TRBD2|TRBV4-3|TRBJ2-4|many
TGCGCCAGCAGCCAAGATACCAGGGAGGGACAGTACTTC
CASSQDTREGQYF
>TRBD1|TRBV5-4|TRBJ1-2|-
TGTGCCAGCAGCTGGGACAGCGGCTATGGCTACACCTTC
CASSWDSGYGYTF
>TRBD1|TRBV27|TRBJ2-7|few
TGTGCCAGCAGTGGTGGGCCGGGACAGGCTTTCTGGGAGCAGTACTTC
CASSGGPGQAFWEQYF
>TRBD2|TRBV11-2|TRBJ2-1|-
TGTGCCAGCAGCTTAGAAGCGGGAGTATACAGTGAGCAGTTCTTC
CASSLEAGVYSEQFF
>-|TRBV7-2|TRBJ1-1|many
TGTGCCAGCAGCTCAGAGCCTAAAATGAACACTGAAGCTTTCTTT
CASSSEPKMNTEAFF
>-|TRBV13|TRBJ2-3|many
TGTGCCAGCAGCTTACTCGGCGGGGGCCAAGACTCAGATACGCAGTATTTT
CASSLLGGGQDSDTQYF
>-|TRBV27|TRBJ1-1|many
TGTGCCAGCAGTCTATCCGGACGGAATGAAGCTTTCTTT
CASSLSGRNEAFF
>-|TRBV10-3|TRBJ2-7|-
TGTGCCATCAGTGAAGGGTGGGGACCCACCTACGGGCAGTACTTC
CAISEGWGPTYGQYF
>-|TRBV20-1|TRBJ2-2|many
TGCAGTGCTAGACGTCAGGGGACGGGCGGGGAGCTGTTTTTT
CSARRQGTGGELFF
>-|TRBV6-2/TRBV6-3|TRBJ1-1|many
TGTGCCGCCAGACATGGGGGCTCTGAAGCTTTCTTT
CAARHGGSEAFF
>-|TRBV30|TRBJ2-1|few
TGTGCCTGGAGTGGTGGGGGGAGTGAGCAGTTCTTC
CAWSGGGSEQFF
>-|TRBV7-9|TRBJ1-1|many
TGTGCCAGCATGTGGGGGGGTATCACTGAAGCTTTCTTT
CASMWGGITEAFF
>-|TRBV6-5|TRBJ2-7|many
TGTGCCAGCAGTTACGAGTCTGGGGTATACGAGCAGTACTTC
CASSYESGVYEQYF
>TRBD1|TRBV30|TRBJ2-7|many
TGTGCCTGGAGTGGGGACAGGGGCTACGAGCAGTACTTC
CAWSGDRGYEQYF
>-|TRBV7-6|TRBJ2-1|few
TGTGCCAGCAGCTTAACCCCTCATTACTCGGAAGCGAATGAGCAGTTCTTC
CASSLTPHYSEANEQFF
>-|TRBV10-3|TRBJ2-1|-
TGTGCCATCAAGGAGCTAGCCTTATATGAGCAGTTCTTC
CAIKELALYEQFF
>TRBD1|TRBV25-1|TRBJ2-1|-
TGTGCCAGCAGTGAATTCAGGGGGAGCTCCTACAATGAGCAGTTCTTC
CASSEFRGSSYNEQFF
>-|TRBV6-6|TRBJ2-7|-
TGTGCTAGCAGTTACGGGATAGGATACAAGCAGTACTTC
CASSYGIGYKQYF
>-|TRBV12-3/TRBV12-4|TRBJ1-1|many
TGTGCCAGCAGCTGGACAGTGAACACTGAAGCTTTCTTT
CASSWTVNTEAFF
>-|TRBV14|TRBJ2-2|many
TGTGCCAGCAGCCAAGTGCGGGGGCGATCCGGGGAGCTGTTTTTT
CASSQVRGRSGELFF
>TRBD1|TRBV4-3|TRBJ1-1|many
TGCGCCAGCAGCCAAGATAGGACAGGGAACACTGAAGCTTTCTTT
CASSQDRTGNTEAFF
>-|TRBV4-1|TRBJ1-1|few
TGCGCCAGCAGCCAAGATTCGGCCTCGCGCACTGAAGCTTTCTTT
CASSQDSASRTEAFF
>TRBD2|TRBV2|TRBJ2-2|many
TGTGCCAGCAGTGAAACCCCCGGACTAGCGGGAGAAACCGGGGAGCTGTTTTTT
CASSETPGLAGETGELFF
>-|TRBV10-3|TRBJ1-1|few
TGTGCCATCAGTGAGTCGCGGGGGATAGGAGTGAACACTGAAGCTTTCTTT
CAISESRGIGVNTEAFF
>TRBD1|TRBV5-4|TRBJ2-2|-
TGTGCCAGCAGCTTGGGGGACAGTTCGGACGGGGAGCTGTTTTTT
CASSLGDSSDGELFF
>TRBD1|TRBV29-1|TRBJ1-5|-
TGCAGCGTTGTAAGAGGGGACAGTGCCCTAAAGCCCCAGCATTTT
CSVVRGDSALKPQHF
>TRBD1|TRBV6-2/TRBV6-3|TRBJ2-5|-
TGTGCCAGCAGTTACCCGGACAGGGGCCCGTTCGGGGCGACCCAGTACTTC
CASSYPDRGPFGATQYF
>-|TRBV2|TRBJ1-1|many
TGTGCCAGCAGAGAAACAGGGAACACTGAAGCTTTCTTT
CASRETGNTEAFF
>-|TRBV6-2/TRBV6-3|TRBJ1-1|many
TGTGCCAGCAGGAACTCAGTACCTGAAGCTTTCTTT
CASRNSVPEAFF
>TRBD1|TRBV2|TRBJ1-5|many
TGTGCCAGCAGTCCGCAGGGGGCCCCGGATCAGCCCCAGCATTTT
CASSPQGAPDQPQHF
>-|TRBV12-3/TRBV12-4|TRBJ1-6|-
TGTGCCAGCAGCTTGGGGGTGCATTCACCCCTCCACTTT
CASSLGVHSPLHF
>TRBD2|TRBV2|TRBJ2-3|many
TGTGCCAGCAGAGGGACTAGCGCCTACACAGATACGCAGTATTTT
CASRGTSAYTDTQYF
>-|TRBV5-3|TRBJ2-7|many
TGTGCCAGAAGCGCCCACGCACCGGCGGAAATCTCCTACGAGCAGTACTTC
CARSAHAPAEISYEQYF
>-|TRBV6-5|TRBJ2-7|many
TGTGCCAGCAGACAGACAGGAGGGGAGCAGTACTTC
CASRQTGGEQYF
>TRBD2|TRBV11-3|TRBJ2-1|many
TGTGCCAGCAGCTTAGATGCTAGCGGGATCTACAATGAGCAGTTCTTC
CASSLDASGIYNEQFF
>-|TRBV27|TRBJ1-3|many
TGTGCCAGCAGTGTTACAGGAAACACCATATATTTT
CASSVTGNTIYF
>-|TRBV12-3/TRBV12-4|TRBJ1-5|many
TGTGCCAGCAGTTCGGGTTCCTGGGCCCAGCATTTT
CASSSGSWAQHF
>TRBD1|TRBV4-2|TRBJ1-3|-
TGTGCCAGCAGCCCAGGAACCGTGACAGGGACCACTACCACCATATATTTT
CASSPGTVTGTTTTIYF